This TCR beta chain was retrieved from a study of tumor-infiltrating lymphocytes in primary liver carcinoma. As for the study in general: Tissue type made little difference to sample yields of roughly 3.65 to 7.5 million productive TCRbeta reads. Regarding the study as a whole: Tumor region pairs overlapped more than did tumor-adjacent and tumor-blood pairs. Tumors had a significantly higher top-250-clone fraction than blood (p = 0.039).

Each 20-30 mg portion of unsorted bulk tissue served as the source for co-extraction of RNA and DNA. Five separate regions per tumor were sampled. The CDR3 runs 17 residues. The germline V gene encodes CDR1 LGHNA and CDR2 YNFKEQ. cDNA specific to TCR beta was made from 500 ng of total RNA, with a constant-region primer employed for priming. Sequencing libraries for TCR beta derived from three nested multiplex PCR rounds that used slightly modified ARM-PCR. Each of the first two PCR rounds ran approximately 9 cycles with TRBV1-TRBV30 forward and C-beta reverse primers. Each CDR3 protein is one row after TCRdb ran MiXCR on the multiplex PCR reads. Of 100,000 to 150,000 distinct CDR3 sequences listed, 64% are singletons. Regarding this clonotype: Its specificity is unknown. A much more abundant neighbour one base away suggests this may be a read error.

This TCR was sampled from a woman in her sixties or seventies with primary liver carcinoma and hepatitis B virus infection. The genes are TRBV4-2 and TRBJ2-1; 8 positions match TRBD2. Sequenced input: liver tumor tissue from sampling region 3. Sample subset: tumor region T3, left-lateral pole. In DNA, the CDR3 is TGTGCCAACAGCCAAGATTTTACTAGCGGATCCTACAATGAGCAGTTCTTC. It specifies CANSQDFTSGSYNEQFF.